The sample holds one count of the clone carrying this T cell receptor beta chain. Authors' methods: From reference gene primer amplification, estimates of nucleated cell counts were derived. Assay used: immunoSEQ multiplex PCR; TCRdb lists only in-frame clones, some missing. The D gene and trimming were derived from the DNA, and the V and J assignments and clone size from that table. The sample shows 360,000 or so clones, 87% of them seen only once. The data belong to a study of blood T cell repertoires in COVID-19. The wider study: Sources were T cells, B-cell-depleted T cells, or PBMCs; the material itself was cDNA or gDNA.

This CDR3 has 12 amino acids. Germline loops: CDR1 SQVTM, CDR2 ANQGSEA. Trimming cost V 7 bases and J 5 bases; bases outside gene matches: 6. Which cohort a participant joined came from the clinical history participants gave. For recovered donors of Cohort 3, there were two negative PCRs, clearance, or symptom resolution. The chain has TRBV29-1 and TRBJ2-7; TRBD1 matches at 9 bases. Sequenced material: PBMCs or T cells enriched from blood (not recorded which). This TCR was recovered from a woman younger than 45 who had recovered from COVID-19. The CDR3 reads CSAGTGLDEQYF. The CDR3, as DNA: TGCAGCGCAGGGACAGGGTTGGACGAGCAGTACTTC.